One sample yielded the 13 T cell receptor beta chains listed below, sequenced in a study of blood T cell repertoires in COVID-19 (dated by TCRdb to 2020 to 2021). Libraries came from the immunoSEQ multiplex PCR assay. The table was pulled from immuneACCESS by TCRdb, which kept in-frame rearrangements only. Such tables lose some clones; where checked, under half of the loss comes from unresolved V genes, and the rest has no known cause. Here the sample has roughly 73,000 clones; roughly nine tenths occur a single time. The ten most abundant clones make up approximately 1.5% of the sample. The sample comprised peripheral blood. The receptors come from a man in his fifties or sixties with acute or convalescent COVID-19.

The chain combines TRBV5-5 with TRBJ1-6; 7 nucleotides match TRBD1. This CDR3 contains 13 residues. Germline CDR1 SGHKS, CDR2 YYEKEE (reference sequence). Trimming took 0 bases from V and 15 from J; bases not matched to a gene: 6. The CDR3, as DNA: TGTGCCAGCAGCTTGGAGCACAGGGGTCACCTCCACTTT. Its translation is CASSLEHRGHLHF.

The genes are TRBV6-5 and TRBJ2-3, with D possibly being TRBD1 (5 bases). The germline V and J ends were trimmed by 0 bases and 0 bases, with 10 bases remaining between them. The CDR3 sequence is 16 residues long. Per the germline V gene, CDR1 is MNHEY and CDR2 is SVGAGI. The CDR3: CASSYSNQGSTDTQYF. The CDR3 DNA follows: TGTGCCAGCAGTTACTCGAATCAGGGCAGCACAGATACGCAGTATTTT.

The chain uses TRBV7-8 and TRBJ2-1, with D possibly matching TRBD1 (6 bases). The CDR3 totals 13 residues. Germline V CDR1 and CDR2: SGHVS, FQNEAQ. V was clipped by 4 bases and J by 10 bases, with 14 bases between them. The DNA for the CDR3 is TGTGCCAGCAGCTGGGACACCCTTGGGGAGCAGTTCTTC. It is translated as CASSWDTLGEQFF.

The DNA for the CDR3 is TGCGCCAGCAGCCAAGAAAACAGGGAAAGTGAAGCTTTCTTT. Its protein product is CASSQENRESEAFF. This chain uses TRBV4-1 with TRBJ1-1, with a tentative D call TRBD1 (6 bases). This CDR3 is built from 14 residues. Trimming took 0 bases from V and 7 from J, leaving 12 bases between them. From germline, CDR1 is MGHRA and CDR2 YSYEKL.

The CDR3: CASSVGLAENTGELFF. The CDR3 DNA sequence: TGTGCCAGCAGCGTAGGCCTAGCGGAGAACACCGGGGAGCTGTTTTTT. The chain carries TRBV9 and TRBJ2-2, with 7 bases matching TRBD2. The CDR3 is 16 residues long. With 0 bases clipped from V and 1 base from J, the junction kept 3 bases outside the gene matches. Germline loops: CDR1 SGDLS, CDR2 YYNGEE.

The V gene is TRBV10-3, the J gene TRBJ2-3; D is uncertain. The ends were cut back, 4 bases at V and 2 bases at J, with 10 bases in the middle. This CDR3 has 14 residues. The germline V gene has CDR1 ENHRY and CDR2 SYGVKD. The CDR3 sequence is CAISVVANTDTQYF. In DNA form, the CDR3 reads TGTGCCATCAGTGTTGTAGCTAACACAGATACGCAGTATTTT.

The gene calls are TRBV6-5 and TRBJ1-1, with TRBD1 matching over 7 bases. Trimming removed 6 bases from V and 0 bases from J; junction bases left unmatched: 7. This CDR3 has 15 amino acids. CDR1 and CDR2 from the germline V gene are MNHEY and SVGAGI. The CDR3 coding sequence is TGTGCCAGCAGGGAGGGGACAGAGATGAACACTGAAGCTTTCTTT. Translating it yields CASREGTEMNTEAFF.

This chain joins TRBV7-3 and TRBJ1-5; the match to TRBD1 covers 8 bases. Looked up from germline, CDR1 is SGHTA and CDR2 is FQGTGA. V lost 5 bases and J lost 2; bases outside the gene matches: 2. The CDR3 loop spans 14 amino acids. The CDR3: CASSATGGNQPQHF. In DNA, the CDR3 is TGTGCCAGCAGCGCGACAGGGGGCAATCAGCCCCAGCATTTT.

The chain is built from TRBV7-6 and TRBJ2-6, with 10 bases identical to TRBD2. The CDR3 loop spans 18 amino acids. CDR1 and CDR2 (germline): SGHVS, FNYEAQ. Trimming took 5 bases from V and 2 from J; bases not matched to a gene: 9. The chain's CDR3 is CASSAFQRGGAGANVLTF. The CDR3 DNA reads as TGTGCCAGCAGCGCATTTCAGCGGGGGGGCGCTGGGGCCAACGTCCTGACTTTC.

The chain links TRBV11-1 to TRBJ2-1; D remains unclear. The V gene lost 5 bases and the J gene lost 3 bases, with 17 bases spanning the gap. The CDR3 length is 16 residues. In germline, CDR1 is SGHAT, CDR2 FQDESV (reference sequence). CDR3 sequence: CASSLRPGTGYNEQFF. In nucleotides, the CDR3 is TGTGCCAGCAGCCTCCGACCCGGCACGGGCTACAATGAGCAGTTCTTC.

This sequence joins TRBV7-9 and TRBJ1-2, with D unclear. Germline CDR1 and CDR2: SEHNR and FQNEAQ (reference sequence). Trimming took off 1 base at V and 3 bases at J, with 6 bases between the two ends. The CDR3 loop spans 13 amino acids. The CDR3 DNA reads as TGTGCCAGCAGCTTAGAAACGGACTATGGCTACACCTTC. It yields the protein CASSLETDYGYTF. The variable domain in full, completed from reference TRBV7-9 and TRBJ1-2, reads DTGVSQNPRHKITKRGQNVTFRCDPISEHNRLYWYRQTLGQGPEFLTYFQNEAQLEKSRLLSDRFSAERPKGSFSTLEIQRTEQGDSAMYLCASSLETDYGYTFGSGTRLTVV.

The chain couples TRBV18 to TRBJ2-1; D is perhaps TRBD1 (6 bases). The germline CDR1 and CDR2 sequences are KGHSH and LQKENI. V lost 3 bases to trimming and J lost 4 bases, with 28 bases between them. The CDR3 runs 20 residues. The CDR3 DNA reads TGTGCCAGCTCACCGGATCTCATGGGGGCCATGTCCCCGGGGTACAATGAGCAGTTCTTC. Protein sequence: CASSPDLMGAMSPGYNEQFF.

This chain uses TRBV30 with TRBJ1-6, with TRBD1 matching over 8 bases. There are 14 residues in the CDR3. V was clipped by 3 bases and J by 10 bases; unmatched bases: 8. Germline V gene sequence: CDR1 GTSNPN, CDR2 SVGIG (reference sequence). Here the CDR3 DNA reads TGTGCCTGGAGAACAGGGGGTGTCGGCTCACCCCTCCACTTT. Its translation is CAWRTGGVGSPLHF.